This T cell receptor (beta chain) originates from a study of early T cells in non-severe SARS-CoV-2 infection. One entry per CDR3 protein results from TCRdb running MiXCR on the 5' RACE reads. The sample has some 110,000 distinct CDR3 sequences, just under 15% seen once. This CDR3 spans 10 amino acids. CDR1 SNHLY and CDR2 FYNNEI come from the germline V gene. Worth noting for this clonotype: One base away lies a much larger clone, so this may be a sequencing read error.

The rearrangement links TRBV2 to TRBJ2-5, with D uncertain. Material: whole blood. This TCR was recovered from an adult who was a healthcare worker with PCR-confirmed SARS-CoV-2 infection or an uninfected control (not recorded which). The CDR3 reads CASREETQYF. The CDR3 DNA follows: TGTGCCAGCAGAGAAGAGACCCAGTACTTC.